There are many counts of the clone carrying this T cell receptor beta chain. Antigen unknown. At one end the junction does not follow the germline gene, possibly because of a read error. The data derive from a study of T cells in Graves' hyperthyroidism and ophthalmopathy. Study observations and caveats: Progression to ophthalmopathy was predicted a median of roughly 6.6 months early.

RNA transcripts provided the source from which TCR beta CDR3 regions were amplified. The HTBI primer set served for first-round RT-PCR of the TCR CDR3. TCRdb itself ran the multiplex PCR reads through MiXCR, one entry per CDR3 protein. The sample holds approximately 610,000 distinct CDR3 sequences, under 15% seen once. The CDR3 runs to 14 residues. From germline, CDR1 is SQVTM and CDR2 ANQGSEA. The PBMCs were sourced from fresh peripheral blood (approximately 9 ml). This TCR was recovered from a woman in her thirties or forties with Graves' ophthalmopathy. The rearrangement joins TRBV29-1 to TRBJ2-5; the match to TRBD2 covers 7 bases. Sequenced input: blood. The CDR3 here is CSVWGEGYQETQYF. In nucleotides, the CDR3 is TGCAGCGTCTGGGGGGAGGGCTACCAGGAGACCCAGTACTTC.